Below are 28 T cell receptor beta chains sequenced from a single sample in a study of blood T cell repertoires in COVID-19. TCRdb keeps only in-frame clones here, not all; method: immunoSEQ multiplex PCR. The sample consists of fewer than 120,000 clones, 85% to 90% of them appearing once. The material sequenced was peripheral blood. The receptors were sampled from a woman aged 45-65 years with acute or convalescent COVID-19.

This clone has just a few counts. The rearrangement links TRBV10-1 to TRBJ2-3, with 8 bases identical to TRBD2. The trim removed 3 bases at V and 5 bases at J, leaving 4 bases unmatched. Per the germline V gene, CDR1 is WNHNN and CDR2 is SYGVQD (reference sequence). The CDR3 has 14 amino acids. The CDR3 bases are TGCGCCAGCAGTGACGGGAGGGCCATAGATACGCAGTATTTT. Encoded protein: CASSDGRAIDTQYF.

The V and J genes are TRBV5-5 and TRBJ2-7; 7 bases are shared with TRBD1. The CDR3 runs to 15 residues. The V and J ends lost 2 bases and 3 bases, in that order; junction bases with no gene match: 8. Germline V lookup: CDR1 SGHKS, CDR2 YYEKEE (reference sequence). CDR3 protein: CASSFYRQGIYEQYF. The CDR3 nucleotides are TGTGCCAGCAGCTTCTACCGACAGGGAATCTACGAGCAGTACTTC.

This chain joins TRBV4-2 and TRBJ2-2; D is perhaps TRBD2 (6 bases). The CDR3 consists of 14 residues. The germline gives CDR1 LGHNA, CDR2 YNFKEQ. Between the trimmed V and J ends, which lost 1 base and 5 bases, there was a span of 8 bases. CDR3 in amino acids: CASSQAGLTGELFF. The CDR3 bases are TGTGCCAGCAGCCAAGCGGGACTGACCGGGGAGCTGTTTTTT.

This chain links TRBV4-2 with TRBJ2-2; 8 bases line up with TRBD2. CDR1 and CDR2 from the germline V gene are LGHNA and YNFKEQ. With V trimmed by 3 bases and J by 5 bases, 11 bases remained unmatched. This CDR3 region has 17 residues. The CDR3 DNA reads TGTGCCAGCAGCCAGTTTCGGGGGGGAGCGAGAACCGGGGAGCTGTTTTTT. It codes for CASSQFRGGARTGELFF.

The V and J genes are TRBV18 and TRBJ2-3, with 8 nucleotides matching TRBD1. The CDR3 spans 14 residues. Losses at the gene ends were 1 base for V and 5 bases for J; bases not matched to a gene: 2. CDR1 is KGHSH, CDR2 LQKENI, per germline. Here the CDR3 reads CASSPRRGLDTQYF. CDR3 coding DNA: TGTGCCAGCTCACCACGCAGGGGGCTAGATACGCAGTATTTT.

This CDR3 reads CASSLDPAGSTDTQYF. The DNA of the CDR3 is TGCGCCAGCAGCTTGGACCCCGCAGGGAGCACAGATACGCAGTATTTT. The V gene is TRBV5-1, the J gene TRBJ2-3; tentative D call: TRBD1 (5 bases). The CDR3 runs 16 residues. The germline V gene encodes CDR1 SGHRS and CDR2 YFSETQ. V was shortened by 0 bases and J by 0 bases, with 11 bases between the two germline ends.

This clone occurred once. The chain joins TRBV5-1 to TRBJ2-1; D perhaps matches TRBD1 (5 bases). CDR1 and CDR2 (germline): SGHRS, YFSETQ. V was cut by 7 bases and J by 5 bases, with 13 bases left in between. This CDR3 comprises 13 residues. This CDR3 is CASQYQTDNEQFF. The CDR3 nucleotides read TGCGCCAGCCAGTACCAGACAGACAATGAGCAGTTCTTC.

This clone has only one observation. The chain joins TRBV18 to TRBJ2-2; 9 bases match TRBD1. V dropped 6 bases and J dropped 6; count of bases not matched to a gene: 5. This CDR3 has 14 residues. CDR1 and CDR2 (germline): KGHSH, LQKENI. The CDR3 here is CASSPGQGPGELFF. The CDR3 DNA reads as TGTGCCAGCTCTCCCGGACAGGGGCCCGGGGAGCTGTTTTTT.

This clone was counted once. The chain has TRBV7-6 and TRBJ1-3; D not certain. The germline V gene encodes CDR1 SGHVS and CDR2 FNYEAQ. The CDR3 length is 16 residues. Trimming removed 2 bases at V and 0 bases at J, with 11 bases between. CDR3 loop: CASSLQTPGSGNTIYF. The DNA for the CDR3 is TGTGCCAGCAGCTTACAAACCCCCGGCTCTGGAAACACCATATATTTT.

V is TRBV28 and J is TRBJ1-4, with TRBD1 as a possible D gene (5 bases). Trimming pared 5 bases from V and 7 bases from J, leaving 17 bases between. CDR3 length: 15 residues. CDR1 is MDHEN, CDR2 SYDVKM, per germline. CDR3 DNA sequence: TGTGCCAGCAGTCACCAGGGAACTGCTGGTGAAAAACTGTTTTTT. Translated, it gives CASSHQGTAGEKLFF.

This clone has a single count. The chain employs TRBV3-1 (or the pseudogene TRBV3-2) and TRBJ1-3; D is undetermined. Germline CDR1 is LGHDT and CDR2 is YNNKEL (reference sequence). The V and J ends lost 4 bases and 5 bases respectively, with 12 bases between them. The CDR3 is 14 amino acids. CDR3 residues: CASSRASLRNTIYF. The CDR3 region has the DNA TGTGCCAGCAGCCGAGCAAGTCTACGAAACACCATATATTTT.

V and J are TRBV5-4 and TRBJ2-3, with TRBD2 matching 7 bases. Germline CDR1 reads SGHNT; CDR2 reads YYREEE (reference sequence). The CDR3 consists of 16 residues. V was pared by 3 bases and J by 1 base, with 8 bases of the junction left unmatched. This CDR3 reads CASSYELAGGTDTQYF. The CDR3 nucleotides are TGTGCCAGCAGCTACGAGTTAGCGGGTGGCACAGATACGCAGTATTTT.

The rearrangement joins TRBV6-1 to TRBJ2-2, with 9 bases aligning to TRBD1. CDR1 is MNHNS and CDR2 is SASEGT in the germline V gene. The V segment lost 2 bases and the J segment 7 bases; nucleotides outside the gene matches: 5. CDR3 length: 15 residues. CDR3 DNA: TGTGCCAGCAGTGAAAACAGGGGGCGTTTCGGGGAGCTGTTTTTT. The encoded protein is CASSENRGRFGELFF.

The V gene is TRBV19, the J gene TRBJ1-5; weak D call: TRBD1 (5 bases). Germline V gives CDR1 LNHDA, CDR2 SQIVND (reference sequence). The length of the CDR3 is 13 residues. V lost 3 bases and J 5 bases, leaving 8 bases between the germline ends. The CDR3 bases are TGTGCCAGTAGTATCAGGGTCGATCAGCCCCAGCATTTT. Its protein product is CASSIRVDQPQHF.

This clone was counted a single time. In DNA form, the CDR3 reads TGTGCCAGCAGTGAAGCGGCAGGCGTCTATGGCTACACCTTC. Translating it yields CASSEAAGVYGYTF. The V and J genes are TRBV6-1 and TRBJ1-2, with D hard to call. Germline-derived CDR1 and CDR2 are MNHNS and SASEGT. Trimming took off 0 bases at V and 4 bases at J, with 9 bases between the two ends. The CDR3 sequence is 14 residues long.

The chain combines TRBV28 with TRBJ2-6, with unresolved D. This CDR3 is built from 15 residues. Germline CDR1 MDHEN, CDR2 SYDVKM. Trimming stripped 3 bases from V and 0 bases from J, with 6 bases between. CDR3 protein: CASSFHGSGANVLTF. The CDR3 coding sequence is TGTGCCAGCAGTTTCCACGGCTCTGGGGCCAACGTCCTGACTTTC.

The rearrangement joins TRBV2 to TRBJ2-1; 13 bases align to TRBD2. The CDR3 length is 15 residues. The germline gives CDR1 SNHLY, CDR2 FYNNEI. V was clipped by 7 bases and J by 8 bases; unmatched bases: 8. The CDR3 DNA sequence: TGTGCCAGCAACCGGCCGACTAGCGGGAGGTATGAGCAGTTCTTC. This gives the protein CASNRPTSGRYEQFF.

The genes are TRBV5-4 and TRBJ2-2; D remains ambiguous. V was trimmed by 7 bases and J by 1 base, leaving 11 bases between them. The CDR3 runs to 14 residues. Germline V gives CDR1 SGHNT, CDR2 YYREEE (reference sequence). CDR3: CASSPRQNTGELFF. CDR3 nucleotide sequence: TGTGCCAGCTCCCCCAGACAGAACACCGGGGAGCTGTTTTTT.

This rearrangement joins TRBV12-3 or TRBV12-4 to TRBJ1-1; no clear D gene. Trimming left V 5 bases short and J 2 bases short, with 9 bases between. This CDR3 is 13 amino acids long. CDR3 bases: TGTGCCAGCAGTCTAACAGCAAACACTGAAGCTTTCTTT. Residues: CASSLTANTEAFF.

The rearrangement joins TRBV6-5 to TRBJ2-3, with 12 bases identical to TRBD1. The ends lost 2 bases at V and 6 bases at J; junction bases unmatched: 6. This CDR3 spans 16 amino acids. Germline CDR1 reads MNHEY; CDR2 reads SVGAGI. DNA of the CDR3: TGTGCCAGCAGTTACCCCGGGACAGGGGGCCTGGATACGCAGTATTTT. Its protein is CASSYPGTGGLDTQYF.

This clone appeared a single time. J is TRBJ2-7 and V is TRBV29-1; no definite D call. The ends were cut back, 5 bases at V and 5 bases at J, with 13 bases in the middle. Germline-derived CDR1 and CDR2 are SQVTM and ANQGSEA. The CDR3 has 12 amino acids. CDR3 residues: CSVRRDSDEQYF. In DNA, the CDR3 is TGCAGCGTTAGGAGAGATAGTGACGAGCAGTACTTC.

The rearrangement links TRBV7-2 to TRBJ1-5, with 7 nucleotides matching TRBD1. Per the germline V gene, CDR1 is SGHTA and CDR2 is FQGNSA. This CDR3 comprises 16 residues. The trim removed 5 bases at V and 0 bases at J, leaving 7 bases unmatched. Here the CDR3 reads CASSVWTGYSNQPQHF. CDR3 DNA sequence: TGTGCCAGCAGCGTATGGACAGGATATAGCAATCAGCCCCAGCATTTT.

V and J are TRBV6-1 and TRBJ1-1; D unresolved. V lost 1 base and J 11 bases, leaving 17 bases between the germline ends. Germline loops: CDR1 MNHNS, CDR2 SASEGT. The CDR3 has 14 amino acids. CDR3 DNA sequence: TGTGCCAGCAGTGAAGGTATCGGGAGCTCGGGGGCTTTCTTT. Its protein is CASSEGIGSSGAFF.

The DNA for the CDR3 is TGTGCCAGCAGTGAGGGGGGACAGTCGGGGCCCCAGCATTTT. Translation gives CASSEGGQSGPQHF. The chain couples TRBV6-1 to TRBJ1-5; 7 nucleotides agree with TRBD1. After removal of 3 bases from V and 9 bases from J, the junction contained 8 bases not matched to a gene. CDR1 is MNHNS and CDR2 is SASEGT in the germline V gene. There are 14 residues in the CDR3.

This chain links TRBV7-9 with TRBJ2-3, with TRBD2 matching over 12 bases. There are 17 residues in the CDR3. V shed 5 bases and J 1 base; nucleotides not matched to a gene: 7. The germline V gene has CDR1 SEHNR and CDR2 FQNEAQ (reference sequence). The CDR3 DNA sequence: TGTGCCAGCAGCCCCCGGGGACTAGCGGGTGGCACAGATACGCAGTATTTT. Translating gives CASSPRGLAGGTDTQYF.

The V call is TRBV7-7, the J call TRBJ2-2; TRBD2 agrees at 7 bases. The CDR3 contains 16 residues. Germline V gives CDR1 SSHAT, CDR2 FNYEAQ (reference sequence). Germline trimming cut 5 bases from V and 4 bases from J; bases unmatched to any gene: 10. CDR3 nucleotides: TGTGCCAGCAGCCCACGGTCAGGGAGGGGCACCGGGGAGCTGTTTTTT. Protein product: CASSPRSGRGTGELFF.

The chain uses TRBV27 and TRBJ1-5, with 7 bases aligning to TRBD1. The CDR3 covers 14 residues. Germline V gene lookup returns CDR1 MNHEY and CDR2 SMNVEV (reference sequence). V shed 5 bases and J 6 bases; nucleotides not matched to a gene: 7. For the CDR3, the DNA is TGTGCCAGCAGTGTAACAGGGGCGGTTCAGCCCCAGCATTTT. As protein: CASSVTGAVQPQHF.

This clone was counted once. V and J are TRBV7-2 and TRBJ2-5; possible D gene TRBD2, 6 bases. The CDR3 contains 14 residues. CDR1 is SGHTA, CDR2 FQGNSA, per germline. The V gene lost 9 bases and the J gene lost 2 bases, with 16 bases spanning the gap. CDR3 in amino acids: CASSVGGSQETQYF. For the CDR3, the DNA is TGTGCCAGTTCGGTCGGAGGGAGTCAAGAGACCCAGTACTTC. The full variable domain, with the rest looked up from reference TRBV7-2 and TRBJ2-5, is GAGVSQSPSNKVTEKGKDVELRCDPISGHTALYWYRQSLGQGLEFLIYFQGNSAPDKSGLPSDRFSAERTGGSVSTLTIQRTQQEDSAVYLCASSVGGSQETQYFGPGTRLLVL.